This is a list of T cell receptor beta chains from one sample in a study of tumor-infiltrating lymphocytes in primary liver carcinoma. One entry per CDR3 protein, called by TCRdb with MiXCR from the multiplex PCR reads. The sample holds 310,000 or so distinct CDR3 sequences, about 65% seen once. Sequenced sample: peripheral blood. These receptors were obtained from a man aged 35-49 years with primary liver carcinoma and hepatitis B virus infection. The CDR3 runs from the conserved cysteine through the conserved F or W. D genes are given only for firm matches. Size is stated for part of the rows, as once, few or many counts, or as a class when the clone is expanded.

>TRBV10-2|TRBJ1-5|once|-
CATSTGDQPYHF
TGCGCCACCTCAACGGGCGATCAGCCCTATCATTTT
>TRBV11-2|TRBJ2-3|once|TRBD2
CTSSFRTSVSTDTHYF
TGTACCAGCAGCTTTCGGACTAGCGTAAGCACAGATACGCATTATTTT
>TRBV6-2/TRBV6-3|TRBJ2-5|-|TRBD2
CASSYPSGRARETLYF
TGTGCCAGCAGTTACCCGAGCGGGAGGGCCAGAGAGACCCTGTACTTC
>TRBV7-9|TRBJ1-2|-|-
CASSPQVDNYGYTF
TGTGCCAGCAGCCCCCAGGTGGATAACTATGGCTACACCTTC
>TRBV4-1|TRBJ2-3|many|TRBD2
CASSQVVRGSGRDTQYF
TGCGCCAGCAGCCAAGTCGTTCGCGGGAGCGGTCGGGATACGCAGTATTTT
>TRBV10-2|TRBJ2-3|once|-
CASRAHIGTQYF
TGCGCCAGCAGGGCTCATATTGGGACGCAGTATTTT
>TRBV12-3/TRBV12-4|TRBJ2-7|-|TRBD1
CASSDWDRTYEQYF
TGCGCCAGCAGTGATTGGGACAGGACCTACGAGCAGTACTTC
>TRBV11-2|TRBJ1-1|-|-
CASSLNGVNTEAFF
TGTGCCAGCAGCTTAAACGGTGTGAACACTGAAGCTTTCTTT
>TRBV12-3/TRBV12-4|TRBJ2-4|many|-
CASSYYPLAKNIQYF
TGTGCCAGCAGTTACTACCCGCTAGCCAAAAACATTCAGTACTTC
>TRBV11-1|TRBJ2-2|-|TRBD2
CASSLTSGNTRELLF
TGTGCCAGCAGCTTAACTAGCGGGAACACCCGGGAGCTGTTATTT
>TRBV4-2|TRBJ2-7|-|TRBD1
CVSSLRTGGPYEQYF
TGTGTCAGCAGCCTAAGGACAGGGGGTCCCTACGAGCAGTACTTC
>TRBV11-3|TRBJ2-3|many|-
CASSFRSGYTDTQYF
TGTGCCAGCAGCTTCCGGTCGGGATACACAGATACGCAGTATTTT
>TRBV13|TRBJ2-5|few|-
CASSLIEADQETQYF
TGTGCCAGCAGCTTAATCGAAGCAGATCAAGAGACCCAGTACTTC
>TRBV10-3|TRBJ1-6|many|-
CAISERPGENSPLHF
TGTGCCATCAGTGAAAGGCCCGGGGAGAATTCACCCCTCCACTTT
>TRBV6-2/TRBV6-3|TRBJ2-1|-|-
CASSPYAVDNEQFF
TGTGCCAGCAGTCCCTACGCAGTGGACAATGAGCAGTTCTTC
>TRBV5-1|TRBJ1-2|-|TRBD1
CASSPRTGDYGYTF
TGCGCCAGCAGCCCCAGGACAGGGGACTATGGCTACACCTTC
>TRBV10-3|TRBJ2-4|once|-
CAISANRGTAKNIQYF
TGTGCCATCAGTGCCAACCGGGGCACGGCCAAAAACATTCAGTACTTC
>TRBV11-2|TRBJ1-3|-|TRBD1
CTNSLEWTGDYSGNTIYF
TGTACCAACAGCTTAGAATGGACAGGGGATTACTCTGGAAACACCATATATTTT
>TRBV5-5|TRBJ2-3|-|TRBD2
CASSPTGTSGSGDTQYF
TGTGCCAGCAGCCCGACCGGGACTAGCGGGAGTGGAGATACGCAGTATTTT
>TRBV5-1|TRBJ2-5|-|-
CASSIEETQYF
TGCGCCAGCAGCATAGAAGAGACCCAGTACTTC
>TRBV12-3/TRBV12-4|TRBJ2-1|-|-
CASTLGRYEQFF
TGTGCCAGCACCCTAGGAAGGTATGAGCAGTTCTTC
>TRBV12-3/TRBV12-4|TRBJ2-3|many|-
CASREEVGAQYF
TGTGCCAGCAGGGAAGAAGTCGGGGCGCAGTATTTT
>TRBV11-2|TRBJ2-7|-|-
CASSLMATSYKQYF
TGTGCCAGCAGCTTAATGGCTACCTCCTACAAGCAGTACTTC
>TRBV4-2|TRBJ2-1|-|-
CVSSQDFGRGFGYNEQFF
TGTGTCAGCAGCCAAGATTTCGGTAGGGGGTTCGGGTACAATGAGCAGTTCTTC
>TRBV19|TRBJ2-7|few|-
CASSITSGPYEQYF
TGTGCCAGTAGTATAACCAGTGGACCCTACGAGCAGTACTTC
>TRBV11-3|TRBJ1-1|many|-
CASTKHPGGDTEAFF
TGTGCCAGCACTAAACATCCGGGGGGGGACACTGAAGCTTTCTTT
>TRBV11-2|TRBJ2-7|-|-
CASSLEGWVWYEQYF
TGTGCTAGCAGCTTAGAGGGGTGGGTCTGGTACGAGCAGTACTTC
>TRBV4-2|TRBJ1-1|-|-
CASSQDTDGGLNTETFF
TGTGCCAGCAGCCAAGATACCGACGGAGGGTTGAACACTGAAACTTTCTTT
>TRBV6-5|TRBJ2-1|-|-
CYSTDFKNEQFF
TGTTACAGCACCGACTTCAAAAATGAGCAGTTCTTC
>TRBV4-1|TRBJ2-5|-|TRBD1
CASRQGGQGQETQYF
TGCGCCAGCAGACAAGGGGGACAGGGTCAAGAGACTCAGTACTTC
>TRBV6-2/TRBV6-3|TRBJ1-6|many|-
CASSSTGTLNSPLHF
TGTGCCAGCAGTTCAACCGGGACTTTGAATTCACCCCTCCACTTT
>TRBV11-2|TRBJ2-1|many|TRBD2
CASSPGLAAYNEQFF
TGTGCCAGCAGCCCCGGGCTAGCGGCATACAATGAGCAGTTCTTC
>TRBV10-3|TRBJ1-3|-|-
CAISKSTGAGNTIYF
TGTGCCATCAGTAAGTCGACAGGTGCTGGAAACACCATATATTTT
>TRBV12-3/TRBV12-4|TRBJ2-7|-|-
CASSPGYYEKYF
TGTGCCAGCAGTCCGGGTTACTACGAGAAGTACTTC
>TRBV11-2|TRBJ1-1|once|-
CVSSLSQSNTEAFF
TGTGTAAGCAGCTTAAGTCAGTCGAACACTGAAGCTTTCTTT
>TRBV5-5|TRBJ2-7|-|-
CASSLIVVSSYEQYF
TGTGCCAGCAGCTTGATAGTGGTAAGCTCCTACGAGCAGTACTTC
>TRBV6-5|TRBJ1-4|-|TRBD1
CASIYSGDRGEKLFF
TGTGCCAGCATTTACTCGGGGGACAGGGGGGAAAAACTGTTTTTT
>TRBV10-3|TRBJ2-6|-|-
CTISEVTGANVLTF
TGTACCATCAGTGAAGTCACCGGGGCCAATGTCCTGACTTTC
>TRBV20-1|TRBJ1-5|-|TRBD1
CSASAATGKDQPQHF
TGCAGTGCTAGCGCGGCGACAGGGAAAGATCAGCCCCAGCATTTT
>TRBV6-5|TRBJ2-7|many|-
CASSYSGSYEQYF
TGTGCCAGCAGTTACTCGGGGTCCTACGAGCAGTACTTC
>TRBV6-1|TRBJ1-1|many|-
CASRGGGVTEAFF
TGTGCCAGCAGAGGAGGGGGGGTTACTGAAGCTTTCTTT
>TRBV10-3|TRBJ1-2|many|-
CAISDPVQGTGGYTF
TGTGCCATCAGTGACCCTGTTCAGGGAACCGGCGGCTACACCTTC
>TRBV5-1|TRBJ2-1|-|-
CASFTETYNEQFF
TGCGCCAGCTTCACAGAAACCTACAATGAGCAGTTCTTC
>TRBV6-6|TRBJ2-7|many|-
CASSYKEGSEQYF
TGTGCCAGCAGTTATAAGGAGGGAAGCGAGCAGTACTTC
>TRBV7-8|TRBJ1-4|-|TRBD1
CASNLDGQAEGKLFF
TGTGCCAGCAACTTAGATGGACAGGCGGAAGGAAAACTGTTTTTT
>TRBV6-1|TRBJ2-3|few|TRBD2
CASSEAVAGITDTQYF
TGTGCCAGCAGTGAAGCAGTAGCGGGGATCACAGATACGCAGTATTTT
>TRBV11-2|TRBJ2-7|few|-
CVSSSSSGITYEQYF
TGTGTCAGCAGCTCATCCTCGGGGATCACCTACGAGCAGTACTTC
>TRBV4-3|TRBJ2-2|-|-
CASSQVTVRGELFF
TGCGCCAGCAGCCAGGTAACAGTGAGGGGGGAGCTGTTTTTT
>TRBV5-4|TRBJ2-7|-|-
CASRLPDLEQYF
TGTGCCAGCAGGCTCCCGGACCTCGAGCAGTACTTC
>TRBV30|TRBJ1-6|-|TRBD1
CAWSVLGQGSSVNSPLHF
TGTGCCTGGAGTGTTTTGGGACAGGGCTCGTCGGTTAATTCACCCCTCCACTTT
>TRBV4-3|TRBJ1-3|many|-
CASSQAGTGNTIYF
TGCGCCAGCAGCCAAGCGGGAACTGGAAACACCATATATTTT
>TRBV6-1|TRBJ2-2|many|-
CASSEIMLATGELFF
TGTGCCAGCAGTGAAATTATGTTAGCCACCGGGGAGCTGTTTTTT
>TRBV6-1|TRBJ1-1|-|-
CASSESWFGAEAFF
TGTGCCAGCAGTGAATCATGGTTTGGGGCTGAAGCTTTCTTT